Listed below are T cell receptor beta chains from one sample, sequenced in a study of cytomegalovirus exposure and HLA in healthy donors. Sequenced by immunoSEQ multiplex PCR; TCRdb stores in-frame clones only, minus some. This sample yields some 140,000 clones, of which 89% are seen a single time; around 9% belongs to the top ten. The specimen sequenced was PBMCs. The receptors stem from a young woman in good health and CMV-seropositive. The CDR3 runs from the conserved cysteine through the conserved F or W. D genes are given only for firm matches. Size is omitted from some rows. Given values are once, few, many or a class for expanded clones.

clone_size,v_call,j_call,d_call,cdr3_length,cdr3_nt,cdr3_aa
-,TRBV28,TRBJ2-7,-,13,TGTGCCAGCAGTTTATCTTTAGCATACGAGCAGTACTTC,CASSLSLAYEQYF
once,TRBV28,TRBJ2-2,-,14,TGTGCCAGCAGTTTAAGACAAAACACCGGGGAGCTGTTTTTT,CASSLRQNTGELFF
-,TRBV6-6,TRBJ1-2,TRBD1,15,TGTGCCAGCACCGACGGGACAGTCTTTAACTATGGCTACACCTTC,CASTDGTVFNYGYTF
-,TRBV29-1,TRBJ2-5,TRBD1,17,TGCAGCGTAATCCTCGGGACAGTGGGGCCAATACAAGAGACCCAGTACTTC,CSVILGTVGPIQETQYF
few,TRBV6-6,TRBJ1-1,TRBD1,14,TGTGCCAGCAGCATAGACAGGGTTAACACTGAAGCTTTCTTT,CASSIDRVNTEAFF
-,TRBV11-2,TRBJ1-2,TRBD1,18,TGTGCCAGCAGCTCCTTTCGCGGGACAGCCCAGCAGCCCTATGGCTACACCTTC,CASSSFRGTAQQPYGYTF
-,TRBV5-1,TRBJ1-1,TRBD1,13,TGCGCCAGCAGCTCCGCAGGGGGCACTGAAGCTTTCTTT,CASSSAGGTEAFF
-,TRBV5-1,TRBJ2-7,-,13,TGCGCCAGCAGCGCCCGGGAAGGGTACGAGCAGTACTTC,CASSAREGYEQYF
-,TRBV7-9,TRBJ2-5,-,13,TGTGCCAGCAGCTTAGCGGGGGGAGAGACCCAGTACTTC,CASSLAGGETQYF
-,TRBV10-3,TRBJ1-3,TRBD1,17,TGTGCCATCAGTGAGGTGGACAGGGTTCTATCTGGAAACACCATATATTTT,CAISEVDRVLSGNTIYF
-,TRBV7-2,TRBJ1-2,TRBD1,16,TGTGCCAGCAGTCCCGGCGGACAGGGTCCTAACTATGGCTACACCTTC,CASSPGGQGPNYGYTF
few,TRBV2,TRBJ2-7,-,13,TGTGCCAGCAGCGGACAGTATCCCTACGAGCAGTACTTC,CASSGQYPYEQYF
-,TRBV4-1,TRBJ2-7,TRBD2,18,TGCGCCAGCAGCCCGGAGGTAGCGGGGGGACCTGCTTTCTACGAGCAGTACTTC,CASSPEVAGGPAFYEQYF
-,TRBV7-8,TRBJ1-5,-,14,TGTGCCAGCAGCTTATGGCAGGGTAATCAGCCCCAGCATTTT,CASSLWQGNQPQHF
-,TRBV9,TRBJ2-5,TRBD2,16,TGTGCCAGCAGCGTCGGGACTAGTCGGGGTCAAGAGACCCAGTACTTC,CASSVGTSRGQETQYF
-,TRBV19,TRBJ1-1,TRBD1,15,TGTGCCAGTAGTATCTCCGGGACAGGGGGCACTGAAGCTTTCTTT,CASSISGTGGTEAFF
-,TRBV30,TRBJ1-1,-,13,TGTGCCTGGAGTCCTCAGAGGGACACTGAAGCTTTCTTT,CAWSPQRDTEAFF
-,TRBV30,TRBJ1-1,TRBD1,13,TGTGCCCGTACGACAGGGGCGAACACTGAAGCTTTCTTT,CARTTGANTEAFF
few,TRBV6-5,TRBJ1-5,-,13,TGTGCCAGCAGTTACTCGACTGGTCAGCCCCAGCATTTT,CASSYSTGQPQHF
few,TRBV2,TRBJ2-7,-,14,TGTGCCAGCAGGACACGGGGGACGGTAAACGAGCAGTACTTC,CASRTRGTVNEQYF
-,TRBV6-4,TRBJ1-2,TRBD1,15,TGTGCCAGCAGTGAGCGGGGAGGAGGGGGCGCCGGCTACACCTTC,CASSERGGGGAGYTF
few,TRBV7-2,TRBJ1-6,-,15,TGTGCCAGCAGCCAAAGGGGACAACGGGATTCACCCCTCCACTTT,CASSQRGQRDSPLHF
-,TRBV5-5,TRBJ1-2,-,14,TGTGCCAGCAGCTTGGAGGCAGGGCGCTATGGCTACACCTTC,CASSLEAGRYGYTF
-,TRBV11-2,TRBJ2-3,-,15,TGTGCCAGCAGCTTAAGGGGGGGGAACCCAGATACGCAGTATTTT,CASSLRGGNPDTQYF
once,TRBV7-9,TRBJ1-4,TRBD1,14,TGTGCCAGCAGACCCGGACAGGCTAATGAAAAACTGTTTTTT,CASRPGQANEKLFF
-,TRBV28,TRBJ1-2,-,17,TGTGCCAGCAGTTTACTTTTTATGGTCGAACAGGTCGGCGGCTACACCTTC,CASSLLFMVEQVGGYTF
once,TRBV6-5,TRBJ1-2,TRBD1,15,TGTGCCAGCAGTTACGGGGACAGCCTTAACTATGGCTACACCTTC,CASSYGDSLNYGYTF
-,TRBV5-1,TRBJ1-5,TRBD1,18,TGCGCCAGCAGCTTAAGCCGGGACAGGGGGCGATTCATGCAGCCCCAGCATTTT,CASSLSRDRGRFMQPQHF
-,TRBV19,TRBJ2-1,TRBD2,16,TGTGCCAGTAGCCCTTCTAGCGGCTTTACCTACAATGAGCAGTTCTTC,CASSPSSGFTYNEQFF
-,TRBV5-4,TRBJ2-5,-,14,TGTGCCAGCAGCTTGGCAAGGGGGGGTGAGACCCAGTACTTC,CASSLARGGETQYF
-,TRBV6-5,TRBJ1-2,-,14,TGTGCCAGCAGTTACTCGGGGGGTAACTATGGCTACACCTTC,CASSYSGGNYGYTF